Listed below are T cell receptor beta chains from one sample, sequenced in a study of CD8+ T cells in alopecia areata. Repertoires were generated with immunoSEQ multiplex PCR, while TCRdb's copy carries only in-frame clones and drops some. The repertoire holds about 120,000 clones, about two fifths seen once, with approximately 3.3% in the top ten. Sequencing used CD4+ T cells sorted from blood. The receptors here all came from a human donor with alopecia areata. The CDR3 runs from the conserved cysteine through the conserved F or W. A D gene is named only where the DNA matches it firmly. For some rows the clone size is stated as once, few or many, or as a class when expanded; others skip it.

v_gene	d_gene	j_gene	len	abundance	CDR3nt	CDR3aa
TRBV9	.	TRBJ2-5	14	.	TGTGCCAGCAGCGTAGCAGGTGGAGGGGAGACCCAGTACTTC	CASSVAGGGETQYF
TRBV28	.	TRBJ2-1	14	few	TGTGCCAGCAGTTTATCCTCCCTGGTTTCCCGACAGTTCTTC	CASSLSSLVSRQFF
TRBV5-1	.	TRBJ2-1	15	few	TGCGCCAGCAGCCTACCTAGCACCCGACACAATGAGCAGTTCTTC	CASSLPSTRHNEQFF
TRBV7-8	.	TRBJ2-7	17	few	TGTGCCAGCAGCTTAGGGACCGGCAGGGCTTATTCCGACGAGCAGTACTTC	CASSLGTGRAYSDEQYF
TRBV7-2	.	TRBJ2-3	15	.	TGTGCCAGCAGCGTCACGGCGGCTAGCACAGATACGCAGTATTTT	CASSVTAASTDTQYF
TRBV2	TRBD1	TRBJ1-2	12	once	TGTGCCAGCAGGGTCGCAGGGGGCGGCTACACCTTC	CASRVAGGGYTF
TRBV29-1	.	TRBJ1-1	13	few	TGCAGCGTTGAAGGTCCGGGGAGGACTGAAGCTTTCTTT	CSVEGPGRTEAFF
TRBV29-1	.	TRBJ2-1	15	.	TGCAGCGTTGTCCCGCCCCCGGCCCGAAGGGATGAGCAGTTCTTC	CSVVPPPARRDEQFF
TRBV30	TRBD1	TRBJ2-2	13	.	TGTGCCTGGCGACAGGGGAACACCGGGGAGCTGTTTTTT	CAWRQGNTGELFF
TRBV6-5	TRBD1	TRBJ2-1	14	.	TGTGCCAGCAAGACGGACAGGGGACCGAATGAGCAGTTCTTC	CASKTDRGPNEQFF
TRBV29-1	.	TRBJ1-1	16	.	TGCAGCGTTGAACCGGTTGACGGGGGAATGAACACTGAAGCTTTCTTT	CSVEPVDGGMNTEAFF
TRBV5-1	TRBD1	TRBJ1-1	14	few	TGCGCCAGCACCCCACAGGGGTCATACACTGAAGCTTTCTTT	CASTPQGSYTEAFF
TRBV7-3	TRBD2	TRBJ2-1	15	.	TGTGCCAGCAGATCAGTAGCGGGAACTTACAATGAGCAGTTCTTC	CASRSVAGTYNEQFF
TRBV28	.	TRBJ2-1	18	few	TGTGCCAGCAGTCTCACACCCGGCCCGCAGGTCGGAAGGAATGAGCAGTTCTTC	CASSLTPGPQVGRNEQFF
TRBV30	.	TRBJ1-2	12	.	TGTGCCTGGAGCCCGGACCCAGGGGGCTACACCTTC	CAWSPDPGGYTF
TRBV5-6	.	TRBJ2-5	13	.	TGTGCCAGCAGCTTGGCCTCGGGGGAGACCCAGTACTTC	CASSLASGETQYF
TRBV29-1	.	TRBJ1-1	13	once	TGCAGCGCTACCTCGGGGGGAAACACTGAAGCTTTCTTT	CSATSGGNTEAFF
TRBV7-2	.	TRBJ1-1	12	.	TGTGCCAGCAGCTTAATTCTGGGAATAGCTTTCTTT	CASSLILGIAFF
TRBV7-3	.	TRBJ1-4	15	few	TGTGCCAGCAGCCCTTCCGGGACGGCGAATGAAAAACTGTTTTTT	CASSPSGTANEKLFF
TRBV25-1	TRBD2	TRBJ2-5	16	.	TGTGCCAGCAGGGGGACTAGCGGGGTGAACCAAGAGACCCAGTACTTC	CASRGTSGVNQETQYF
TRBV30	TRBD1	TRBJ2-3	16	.	TGTGCCTGGAGTGGCCTGGGACAGGGGAAGAGAGATACGCAGTATTTT	CAWSGLGQGKRDTQYF
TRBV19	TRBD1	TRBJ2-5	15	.	TGTGCCAGTAGTCTCGGGACAGGGTCGCGAGAGACCCAGTACTTC	CASSLGTGSRETQYF
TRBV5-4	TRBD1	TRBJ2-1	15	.	TGTGCCAGCAGCTTGGGCCAGGGGGTTTACAATGAGCAGTTCTTC	CASSLGQGVYNEQFF
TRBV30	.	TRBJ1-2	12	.	TGTGCCTGGAGTGTAAATCTGAGCGGCTACACCTTC	CAWSVNLSGYTF
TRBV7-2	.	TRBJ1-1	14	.	TGTGCCAGCAGCTTAGGAAAGGGCTACACTGAAGCTTTCTTT	CASSLGKGYTEAFF
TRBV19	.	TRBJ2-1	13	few	TGTGCCAGTAGTTCTTACACAATTGGTGAGCAGTTCTTC	CASSSYTIGEQFF
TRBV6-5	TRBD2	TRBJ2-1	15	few	TGTGCCAGCAGCCAAACTAGCGGGAGGGCCTATGAGCAGTTCTTC	CASSQTSGRAYEQFF
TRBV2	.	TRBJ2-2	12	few	TGTGCCAGCCAGGGGTCCACCGGGGAGCTGTTTTTT	CASQGSTGELFF
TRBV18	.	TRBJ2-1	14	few	TGTGCCAGCTCACCGTGGGGGGATAACAATGAGCAGTTCTTC	CASSPWGDNNEQFF
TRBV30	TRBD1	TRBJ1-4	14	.	TGTGCCTGGAGTGTAAGGACAGGGTATGAAAAACTGTTTTTT	CAWSVRTGYEKLFF
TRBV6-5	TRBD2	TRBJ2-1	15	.	TGTGCCAGCAGCCTACTAGCGGGAGGGCCCTATGAGCAGTTCTTC	CASSLLAGGPYEQFF
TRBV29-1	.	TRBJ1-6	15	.	TGCAGCGTTCGGCAGGGTAGCTCCTATAATTCACCCCTCCACTTT	CSVRQGSSYNSPLHF
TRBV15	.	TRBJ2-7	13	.	TGTGCCACCAAACCGGGCCCTGACTACGAGCAGTACTTC	CATKPGPDYEQYF
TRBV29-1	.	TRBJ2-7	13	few	TGCAGCGTTGCGCCTGAGTTTCCCTACGAGCAGTACTTC	CSVAPEFPYEQYF
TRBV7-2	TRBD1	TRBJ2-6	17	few	TGTGCCAGCAGCTTCCGGGACAGGTCGTCCGGGGCCAACGTCCTGACTTTC	CASSFRDRSSGANVLTF
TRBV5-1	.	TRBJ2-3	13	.	TGCGCCAGCAGCTTGGCTAGCACAGATACGCAGTATTTT	CASSLASTDTQYF
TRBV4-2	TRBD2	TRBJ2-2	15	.	TGTGCCAGCAGCCTAGCGGGAGCTGACACCGGGGAGCTGTTTTTT	CASSLAGADTGELFF
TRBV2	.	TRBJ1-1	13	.	TGTGCCAGCAGTGACCAGGGGAACACTGAAGCTTTCTTT	CASSDQGNTEAFF
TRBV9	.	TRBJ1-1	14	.	TGTGCCAGCAGCGTAGACCTCCCGACCGGTGAAGCTTTCTTT	CASSVDLPTGEAFF
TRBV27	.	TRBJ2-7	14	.	TGTGCCAGCAGACGGGTCCACGCCTCCTACGAGCAGTACTTC	CASRRVHASYEQYF
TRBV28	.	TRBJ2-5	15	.	TGTGCCAGCAGTCTTCGGACGGGATACCAAGAGACCCAGTACTTC	CASSLRTGYQETQYF
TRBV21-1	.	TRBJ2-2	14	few	TGTGCCAGCAGCAAAGAAGTCCTGTCCGGGGAGCTGTTTTTT	CASSKEVLSGELFF
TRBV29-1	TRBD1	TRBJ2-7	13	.	TGCAGCGTTGCGGCAGGGGGAGTTTACGAGCAGTACTTC	CSVAAGGVYEQYF
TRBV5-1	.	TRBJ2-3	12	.	TGCGCCAGCAGCTGGGGACGGGATACGCAGTATTTT	CASSWGRDTQYF
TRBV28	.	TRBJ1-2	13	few	TGTGCCAGCAGTCCCGGGACCGACTATGGCTACACCTTC	CASSPGTDYGYTF
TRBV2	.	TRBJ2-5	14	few	TGTGCCAGCATCTCAGCCCCTGCCCGAGAGACCCAGTACTTC	CASISAPARETQYF
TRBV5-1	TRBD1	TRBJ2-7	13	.	TGCGCCAGCAGCGTTACAGGGGTCAACGAGCAGTACTTC	CASSVTGVNEQYF
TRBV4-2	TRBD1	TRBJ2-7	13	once	TGTGCCAGCAGCCCGGGACAGGGATCCGAGCAGTACTTC	CASSPGQGSEQYF
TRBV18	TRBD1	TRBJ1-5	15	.	TGTGCCAGCTCTCTTGGACAGGGCGGGAATCAGCCCCAGCATTTT	CASSLGQGGNQPQHF
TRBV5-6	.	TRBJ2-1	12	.	TGTGCCAGCAGCTTGTACCGGAGTGAGCAGTTCTTC	CASSLYRSEQFF
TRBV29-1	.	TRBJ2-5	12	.	TGCAGCGTTGATTCTAGGGGGGAGACCCAGTACTTC	CSVDSRGETQYF
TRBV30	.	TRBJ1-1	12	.	TGTGCCTGGAGCAAAGGGGGAAGTGAAGCTTTCTTT	CAWSKGGSEAFF
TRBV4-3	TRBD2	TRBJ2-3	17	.	TGCGCCAGCAGCCAAGGGTCTCTAGCGGGGTGGACAGATACGCAGTATTTT	CASSQGSLAGWTDTQYF
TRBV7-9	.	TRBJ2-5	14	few	TGTGCCAGCAGCCCACGGTGGACACAAGAGACCCAGTACTTC	CASSPRWTQETQYF
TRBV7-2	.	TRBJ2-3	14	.	TGTGCCAGCAGCGCGGACCGACGCACAGATACGCAGTATTTT	CASSADRRTDTQYF
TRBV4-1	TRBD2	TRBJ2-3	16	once	TGCGCCAGCAGCCAAGATCGACTAGCGGGAGCCGGTACGCAGTATTTT	CASSQDRLAGAGTQYF
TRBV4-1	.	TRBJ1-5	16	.	TGCGCCAGCAGCCAACGGGCAGCCATTAGCAATCAGCCCCAGCATTTT	CASSQRAAISNQPQHF
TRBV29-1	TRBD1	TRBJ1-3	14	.	TGCAGCGCCCTCCGGGACAGCTCTGGAAACACCATATATTTT	CSALRDSSGNTIYF
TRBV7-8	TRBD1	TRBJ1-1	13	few	TGTGCCAGCAGCCGTAACGGACAGGGGGAAGCTTTCTTT	CASSRNGQGEAFF
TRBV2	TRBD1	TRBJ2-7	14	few	TGTGCCAGCAGTGAACAGGGGGTCCTCTACGAGCAGTACTTC	CASSEQGVLYEQYF